This T cell receptor (beta chain) was retrieved from a study of early T cells in non-severe SARS-CoV-2 infection. Whole-study context: The input, bulk RNA from unsorted whole blood, was sequenced, and chains were unpaired. Broader study findings: Database matching using VDJdb favored anti-spike CD8 responses, with private and CD4 specificities left missing.

Unique molecular identifiers were attached to individual cDNA molecules. TCRdb re-analysed the 5' RACE reads in MiXCR, keeping a single row per CDR3 protein. The table has some 80,000 distinct CDR3 sequences, less than 5.5% seen once. Ten or more counts support this clonotype. Its antigen is still unknown. Sample: whole blood, taken at baseline. This receptor was identified in an adult who was a healthcare worker with PCR-confirmed SARS-CoV-2 infection or an uninfected control (not recorded which).

CDR3 in DNA: TGTGCCAGCAGCCACCGGACAGCCTACACCTTC. Translating it yields CASSHRTAYTF. The rearrangement joins TRBV3-1 to TRBJ1-2; TRBD1 is a possible D gene (6 bases). Trimming removed 3 bases from V and 10 bases from J, with 9 bases in between. This CDR3 contains 11 residues. Germline V CDR1 and CDR2: LGHDT, YNNKEL (reference sequence).